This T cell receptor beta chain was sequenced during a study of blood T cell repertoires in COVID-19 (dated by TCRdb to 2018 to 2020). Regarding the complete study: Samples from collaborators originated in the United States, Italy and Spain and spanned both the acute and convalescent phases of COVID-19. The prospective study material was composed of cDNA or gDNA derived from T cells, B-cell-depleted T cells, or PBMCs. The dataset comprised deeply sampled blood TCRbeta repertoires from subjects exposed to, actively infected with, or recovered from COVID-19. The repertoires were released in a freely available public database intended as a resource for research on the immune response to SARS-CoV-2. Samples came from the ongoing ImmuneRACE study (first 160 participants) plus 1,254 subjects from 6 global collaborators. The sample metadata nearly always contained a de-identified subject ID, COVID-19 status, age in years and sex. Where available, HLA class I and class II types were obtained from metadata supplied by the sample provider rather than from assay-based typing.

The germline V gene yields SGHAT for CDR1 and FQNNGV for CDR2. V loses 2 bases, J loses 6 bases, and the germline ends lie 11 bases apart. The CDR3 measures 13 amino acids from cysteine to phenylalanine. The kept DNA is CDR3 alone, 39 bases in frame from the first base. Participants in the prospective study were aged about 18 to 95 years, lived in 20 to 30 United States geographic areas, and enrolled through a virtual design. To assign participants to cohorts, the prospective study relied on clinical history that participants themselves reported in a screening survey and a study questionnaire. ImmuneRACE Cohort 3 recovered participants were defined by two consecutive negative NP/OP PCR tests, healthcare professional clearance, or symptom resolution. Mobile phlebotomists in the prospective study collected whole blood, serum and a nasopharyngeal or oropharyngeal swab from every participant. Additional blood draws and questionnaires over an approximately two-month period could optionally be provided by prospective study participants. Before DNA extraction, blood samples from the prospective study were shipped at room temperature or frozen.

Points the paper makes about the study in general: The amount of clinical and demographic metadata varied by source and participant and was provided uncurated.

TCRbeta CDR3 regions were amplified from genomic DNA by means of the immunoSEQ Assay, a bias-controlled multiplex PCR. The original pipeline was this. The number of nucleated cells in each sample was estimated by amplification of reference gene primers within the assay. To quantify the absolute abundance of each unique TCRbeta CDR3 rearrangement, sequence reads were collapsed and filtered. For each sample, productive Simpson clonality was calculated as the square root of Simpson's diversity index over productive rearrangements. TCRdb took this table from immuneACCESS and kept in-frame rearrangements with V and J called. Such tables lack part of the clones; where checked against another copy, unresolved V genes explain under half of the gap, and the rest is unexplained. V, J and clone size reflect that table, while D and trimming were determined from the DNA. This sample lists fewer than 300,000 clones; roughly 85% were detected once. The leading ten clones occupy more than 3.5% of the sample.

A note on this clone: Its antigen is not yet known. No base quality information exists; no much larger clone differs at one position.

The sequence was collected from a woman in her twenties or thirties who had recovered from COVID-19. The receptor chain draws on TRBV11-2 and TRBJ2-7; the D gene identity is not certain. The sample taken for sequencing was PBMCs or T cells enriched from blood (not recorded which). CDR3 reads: CASSLPPFREQYF. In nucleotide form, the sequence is TGTGCCAGCAGCTTACCCCCCTTTCGCGAGCAGTACTTC. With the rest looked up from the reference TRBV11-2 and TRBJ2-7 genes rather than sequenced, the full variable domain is EAGVAQSPRYKIIEKRQSVAFWCNPISGHATLYWYQQILGQGPKLLIQFQNNGVVDDSQLPKDRFSAERLKGVDSTLKIQPAKLEDSAVYLCASSLPPFREQYFGPGTRLTVT.